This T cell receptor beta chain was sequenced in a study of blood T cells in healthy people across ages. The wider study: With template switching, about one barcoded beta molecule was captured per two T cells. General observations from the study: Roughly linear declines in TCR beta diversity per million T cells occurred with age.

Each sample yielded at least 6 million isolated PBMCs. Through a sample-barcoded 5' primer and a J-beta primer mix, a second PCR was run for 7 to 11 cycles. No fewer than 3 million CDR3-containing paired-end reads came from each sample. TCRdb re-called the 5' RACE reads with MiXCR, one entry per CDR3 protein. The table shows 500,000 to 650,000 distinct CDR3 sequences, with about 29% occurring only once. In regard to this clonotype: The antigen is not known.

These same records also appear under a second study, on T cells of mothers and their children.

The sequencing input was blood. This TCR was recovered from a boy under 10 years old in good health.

CDR3 DNA: TGTGCCAGCAGCATTCGACTAGCGGGCTACAATGAGCAGTTCTTC. Translation gives CASSIRLAGYNEQFF. The chain carries TRBV6-5 and TRBJ2-1, with 10 bases identical to TRBD2. This CDR3 is built from 15 residues. Germline V gives CDR1 MNHEY, CDR2 SVGAGI. V shed 6 bases, J shed 3 bases, and the junction held 5 bases outside the gene matches.